This T cell receptor beta chain was sequenced during a study of cytomegalovirus exposure and HLA in healthy donors (dated by TCRdb to 2016 to 2017). About the investigation overall: An earlier analysis of approximately 640 of the donors reported 250 to 300 Gb of sequence data and some 100 million unique TCR beta sequences from some 180 million T cells. An early release that covered fewer than 800 HLA-typed donors contained about 300 gigabases of sequencing data and 70 million to 100 million unique TCR sequences. Of the approximately 370 genotyped donors, roughly 76% were placed in the genetic ancestry cluster associated with self-reported Caucasian donors. The study was designed to test whether signatures of past pathogen exposure could be identified by cataloging public T cell receptors. Using immunosequencing, the study profiled T cell repertoires from 666 subjects and related those repertoires to cytomegalovirus serostatus. Besides the first cohort of some 670 subjects, a separate validation cohort made up of over 95 different subjects was used. The study combined high-throughput TCR immunosequencing, statistical association of individual TCRs with disease status, and machine learning to predict cytomegalovirus infection status. To study patterns of TCR occurrence, a later analysis re-analyzed previously published TCR beta repertoires from hundreds of donors and added high-resolution HLA genotyping. Rather than drawing on any new phenotypic data, the later analysis identified candidate immune exposures from TCR beta sequences and the way those sequences occurred across donors. In an earlier analysis of more than 550 of the donors, high-throughput TCR beta sequencing was used to judge whether each TCR beta V gene segment behaved as functional or pseudogenic. Alongside the repertoire data, information on donor age, sex, ethnicity and CMV serostatus was compiled. A later genetic analysis used genome-wide SNP genotypes for about 55% of the 666 donors, treating that subset as a discovery cohort. All discovery cohort repertoires had been generated on a single sequencing platform. HLA typing included class I and class II loci at four-digit resolution. The number of donors typed differed by locus, with 629-630 for A, B, C, DRB1 and DQB1, roughly 520 for DQA1, 606 for DPA1, and 400 to 490 for DPB1. Four to six DR-DQ haplotypes were handled as single units for association and clustering because linkage in the cohort was strong. Among about 370 genotyped donors of the cohort, an average of approximately 200,000 unique TCR beta nucleotide sequences was sequenced per donor, of which approximately 19% were non-productive.

The investigation overall reported the following: According to the authors, the approach could potentially be generalized to other disease states and immunological phenotypes. In a later analysis, TCR association rates were found to vary across HLA loci, with the most associated TCRs seen for DRB1 alleles and the fewest for HLA-C alleles. Several of the top co-occurrence clusters appeared to be linked to parvovirus B19, influenza, CMV and Epstein-Barr virus, according to a later analysis. A cluster of highly shared sequence variants was judged likely to represent a technical artifact of the sequencing pipeline. Linkage disequilibrium might explain the correlated functional status among segregating V segments, but an unknown experimental factor could not be excluded. An earlier analysis of approximately 590 of the donors showed that most TCR beta V segments appeared in productive rearrangements either about 90% or about 30% of the time, which broadly matched IMGT annotations. According to a later genetic analysis, donors in an Asian-associated ancestry cluster had fewer N-insertions in productive TCRs than the approximately 700-donor mean. Immune exposure information for the cohort was limited to CMV serostatus. A further reported finding was that TCR beta sequences accurately predicted the HLA-A and HLA-B alleles for most subjects in the first cohort. The study gave a list of some 150 TCR beta chains associated with cytomegalovirus. Cytomegalovirus status was reported to be diagnosed by the classifier with high specificity and sensitivity in both the original and validation cohorts. Most TCR sequences were observed very rarely across donors, whereas some public TCRs were present in many individuals. The 87-base-pair reads could not distinguish some IMGT-functional V segments, including TRBV6-2 and TRBV6-3, so those segments were excluded. An association between a missense DCLRE1C variant and V-gene and J-gene trimming of TCR beta chains was found in a later genetic analysis and replicated in an independent cohort. When HLA alleles, especially DR and DQ, strongly co-occurred, TCR associations were difficult to assign to individual alleles. Because some donors lacked HLA typing at each locus, the association tests relied only on the typed subset. A later analysis found that HLA-associated TCR beta chains were more clonally expanded and had lower generation probabilities than equally common non-associated chains. In this cohort, only TCR beta chains were sequenced, and detectable features were limited by the absence of alpha or paired-chain data. Roughly uniform sequencing depth across donors was assumed in presence/absence analyses, although this assumption may not hold. Because counts were too low, more than 15 rarely observed V segments, including chromosome 9 orphons, were excluded from the earlier analysis of roughly 580 of the donors. In a later analysis, most CMV-associated TCR beta chains were found to appear HLA-restricted, with HLA associations seemingly driven largely by CMV exposure. In vitro tests confirmed that three of the cytomegalovirus-associated TCR beta chains recognize cytomegalovirus antigens. Specific HLA alleles were associated with over 15,000 TCR beta sequences at a false discovery rate of 0.05 in a later analysis.

The library relied on the immunoSEQ multiplex PCR assay. The multiplex PCR relied on a mix of 60 forward primers for TCR Vbeta segments and 13 reverse primers for TCR Jbeta segments. Amplification of the CDR3 region of rearranged TCR beta genes was performed with a multiplex PCR assay on genomic DNA. The amplified TCR beta libraries were sequenced on the Illumina HiSeq System as 87-base-pair reads. In the paper's pipeline: In a later analysis, tens of millions of unique TCR beta chains were counted across the 650 to 750 repertoires, and roughly 9.9 million of these chains were shared by at least two donors. Raw reads were error-corrected and collapsed into unique sequences by a nearest-neighbor algorithm in which closely related sequences were merged to remove PCR and sequencing errors. To assign V, D and J gene segments, CDR3 sequences were aligned to IMGT reference sequences. For a sequence to be retained, a match of at least six nucleotides was required to both a V gene segment and a J gene segment. Rearrangements were called productive when the CDR3 lacked stop codons and stayed in frame with V and J; all others were non-productive. Following IMGT convention, CDR3 was defined as the stretch from the second conserved V-encoded cysteine to the conserved J-encoded phenylalanine. The earlier analysis of a few hundred of the donors excluded sequences that lacked an unambiguous match to a single V gene segment. An earlier analysis of some 610 of the donors called V segments functional above 56.7% productive rearrangements and segregating when the between-donor standard deviation exceeded 5%. To diagnose cytomegalovirus status from the catalog of TCR beta chain sequences, a statistical classification framework was built. A later analysis assigned V and J genes by comparing TCR nucleotide sequences with IMGT/GENE-DB human TR gene sequences. The TCRdist pipeline was used in a later analysis to assign CDR3 sequences and most-parsimonious VDJ recombination scenarios. A later analysis defined each TCR beta chain by its CDR3 amino acid sequence plus V-gene family, and excluded reads lacking a unique V-gene family. To address suspected cross-contamination and a sequencing artifact, a later analysis removed 592 highly shared, low-generation-probability nucleotide sequences. A later analysis calculated a clonal expansion index for each public chain from normalized within-repertoire ranks of inferred template counts. In a later analysis, generation probabilities were computed using a VDJ recombination model fitted to out-of-frame rearrangements, and the results were checked against IGoR. A later analysis scored TCR-TCR, TCR-HLA and TCR-CMV co-occurrence with hypergeometric tests, applying a repertoire-size bias correction to TCR pairs. A later analysis estimated false discovery rates by permuting HLA or CMV assignments 20 times. In a later analysis, co-occurring TCRs were grouped with DBSCAN, and TCRdist sequence similarity was added when clustering was performed within HLA-allele-positive subsets. Repertoires with fewer than 30,000 or more than 120,000 public chains were left out of co-occurrence clustering, as were about 5 repertoires with anomalous nucleotide sharing. Entries here come from immuneACCESS through TCRdb and include only in-frame sequences with V and J called. Some clones fail to appear in such tables; in the studies checked, an unresolved V gene covers under half of the shortfall, and the cause of the remainder is unknown. That table furnishes V, J and clone size, whereas the DNA furnished D and trimming. Across this sample there are some 150,000 clones, with about four fifths seen only once. Approximately 7% of the sample is in the top ten clones.

From the cysteine up to the phenylalanine, the CDR3 has a length of 16 residues. Only the CDR3 part of the read is kept: 48 bases, read in frame from the first base. From the germline V gene, CDR1 is ENHRY and CDR2 is SYGVKD. The cohort comprised approximately 700 healthy bone marrow donors. All cohort members were sampled while nominally healthy, although unrecorded immune exposures were likely present. The donor was CMV seropositive and belonged to the group of 250 to 300 seropositive cohort members. Each donor provided a peripheral blood sample, and peripheral blood mononuclear cells were used for TCR beta sequencing. Genomic DNA extraction from the blood cell samples was performed with the Qiagen DNeasy Blood Extraction Kit. For this clone: Its antigen is currently not known. The record has no base qualities; no much larger clone is one base away.

The sequencing sample was made of PBMCs. This sequence was found in a woman aged 25 to 39 in good health and CMV-seropositive. Here the chain combines TRBV10-3 and TRBJ1-1; 8 middle bases align to TRBD1. Here the CDR3 is given as CATGFEAGGQNTEAFF. The DNA sequence follows: TGTGCAACCGGGTTCGAGGCAGGGGGCCAGAACACTGAAGCTTTCTTT.